Shown below are 17 T cell receptor beta chains from a single sample sequenced in a study of T-cell memory formation after mild COVID-19. In TCRdb, the 5' RACE reads were re-called with MiXCR into one record per CDR3 protein. The table shows about 58,000 distinct CDR3 sequences, with around a quarter occurring only once. Sequencing used PBMCs or a T cell subset sorted from them (not recorded which). The receptors stem from a man aged 18 to 29 who had mild COVID-19 (a few samples of this study predate the infection). Cell type and time point are not known.

The rearrangement uses TRBV7-9 and TRBJ2-7; 10 nucleotides line up with TRBD1. Germline V gene lookup returns CDR1 SEHNR and CDR2 FQNEAQ (reference sequence). J was trimmed by 3 bases and V by 4 bases; bases with no gene match: 12. The CDR3 totals 17 residues. Written as DNA, the CDR3 is TGTGCCAGCAGCTCGGGTCCCGGGACAGGGGCCTACTACGAGCAGTACTTC. This gives the protein CASSSGPGTGAYYEQYF.

The V call is TRBV6-5, the J call TRBJ1-3; a possible D gene is TRBD1 (5 bases). Deletions cut 2 bases from V and 3 bases from J, with 17 bases between. The germline CDR1 and CDR2 sequences are MNHEY and SVGAGI. This CDR3 is built from 17 residues. The CDR3 DNA follows: TGTGCCAGCAGTTACGGTCGACAGACATACTATGGAAACACCATATATTTT. Protein product: CASSYGRQTYYGNTIYF.

There are a few counts of this clonotype. For the CDR3, the DNA is TGTGCCAGCTGTACCGAAACTAGCGGTCTCTACGAGCAGTACGTC. Its translation: CASCTETSGLYEQYV. The V and J genes are TRBV3-1 and TRBJ2-7; 8 bases are shared with TRBD2. This CDR3 spans 15 amino acids. V gave up 8 bases and J gave up 3 bases; unmatched junction bases: 12. CDR1 is LGHDT and CDR2 is YNNKEL in the germline V gene (reference sequence).

This clonotype was counted a few times. The chain carries TRBV12-3 or TRBV12-4 and TRBJ2-3; maybe TRBD1 (6 bases). The CDR3 length is 16 residues. V lost 9 bases to trimming and J lost 0 bases, with 19 bases between them. The CDR3 bases are TGTGCCAGGAAAAGGGGAGACAGGACTAGCACAGATACGCAGTATTTT. Its translation is CARKRGDRTSTDTQYF.

This sequence joins TRBV7-8 and TRBJ1-4, with D unclear. V was pared by 1 base and J by 10 bases, with 19 bases between. The CDR3 contains 16 residues. Germline assignment: CDR1 SGHVS and CDR2 FQNEAQ. CDR3 protein: CASSLVLGLAGPKLFF. The CDR3 DNA reads TGTGCCAGCAGCTTAGTTCTCGGGCTCGCCGGGCCAAAACTGTTTTTT. Supplemented by reference TRBV7-8 and TRBJ1-4, the full variable domain reads GAGVSQSPRYKVAKRGQDVALRCDPISGHVSLFWYQQALGQGPEFLTYFQNEAQLDKSGLPSDRFFAERPEGSVSTLKIQRTQQEDSAVYLCASSLVLGLAGPKLFFGSGTQLSVL.

This chain links TRBV6-5 with TRBJ1-5; D gene unclear. Germline-derived CDR1 and CDR2 are MNHEY and SVGAGI. The length of the CDR3 is 13 residues. The ends were cut back, 8 bases at V and 1 base at J, with 9 bases in the middle. The CDR3 DNA sequence: TGTGCCAGCGGGTCTCGGAGCAATCAGCCCCAGCATTTT. It codes for CASGSRSNQPQHF.

The chain carries TRBV7-6 and TRBJ2-3, with D possibly matching TRBD1 (6 bases). Trimming cost V 6 bases and J 4 bases, with 14 bases left between them. There are 14 residues in the CDR3. Germline values: CDR1 SGHVS, CDR2 FNYEAQ. The CDR3 reads CASRAQGEADTQYF. In DNA, the CDR3 is TGTGCCAGCAGGGCACAGGGTGAAGCAGATACGCAGTATTTT.

In its sample, this clonotype was seen many times. The chain uses TRBV7-9 and TRBJ2-7; 12 bases are a match to TRBD1. The V gene's germline CDR1 is SEHNR and CDR2 FQNEAQ (reference sequence). The CDR3 extends over 17 amino acids. After removal of 1 base from V and 3 bases from J, the junction contained 7 bases not matched to a gene. The CDR3 DNA reads as TGTGCCAGCAGCTTAGACGGGACAGGGGGCACCCGCTACGAGCAGTACTTC. Its protein product is CASSLDGTGGTRYEQYF.

This clonotype has at least ten counts. The chain combines TRBV20-1 with TRBJ2-2, with D tentatively TRBD1 (6 bases). The V and J ends lost 6 bases and 2 bases respectively, with 13 bases between them. Per germline, CDR1 DFQATT and CDR2 SNEGSKA (reference sequence). The CDR3 runs to 14 residues. The CDR3 DNA reads as TGCAGTGCCGCCGGGACAACTAACACCGGGGAGCTGTTTTTT. The encoded protein is CSAAGTTNTGELFF.

The sample holds many counts of this clonotype. The chain joins TRBV10-2 to TRBJ1-5; possibly TRBD1 for D (5 bases). Per the germline V gene, CDR1 is WSHSY and CDR2 is SAAADI. The CDR3 extends over 16 amino acids. V was clipped by 7 bases and J by 4 bases, with 20 bases between them. The CDR3 sequence is CASTEGMGPGNQPQHF. CDR3 bases: TGCGCCAGCACCGAGGGTATGGGGCCGGGGAATCAGCCCCAGCATTTT.

This chain joins TRBV15 and TRBJ1-6, with no clear D. This CDR3 spans 16 amino acids. Germline CDR1 is LNHNV and CDR2 is YYDKDF (reference sequence). Trimming took off 1 base at V and 8 bases at J, with 15 bases between the two ends. The CDR3 loop is CATSRAGKVRDSPLHF. The DNA of the CDR3 is TGTGCCACCAGCAGAGCTGGTAAAGTACGAGATTCACCCCTCCACTTT.

This clonotype was observed many times. This chain joins TRBV7-9 and TRBJ1-4; D remains ambiguous. The V gene's germline CDR1 is SEHNR and CDR2 FQNEAQ (reference sequence). This CDR3 contains 15 residues. V lost 0 bases to trimming and J lost 6 bases, with 11 bases between them. The CDR3 DNA reads as TGTGCCAGCAGCTTAGCAATTGCAGGATATGAAAAACTGTTTTTT. Translated, it gives CASSLAIAGYEKLFF.

The V and J genes are TRBV7-8 and TRBJ1-5; D ambiguous. V was cut by 1 base and J by 9 bases, with 10 bases left in between. Germline V CDR1 and CDR2: SGHVS, FQNEAQ. This CDR3 comprises 13 residues. Here the CDR3 reads CASSLDWGGPQHF. CDR3 coding DNA: TGTGCCAGCAGCTTAGATTGGGGTGGGCCCCAGCATTTT. Full variable domain (rest looked up from reference TRBV7-8 and TRBJ1-5): GAGVSQSPRYKVAKRGQDVALRCDPISGHVSLFWYQQALGQGPEFLTYFQNEAQLDKSGLPSDRFFAERPEGSVSTLKIQRTQQEDSAVYLCASSLDWGGPQHFGDGTRLSIL.

This chain links TRBV15 with TRBJ2-5; 12 bases agree with TRBD1. Germline CDR1 LNHNV, CDR2 YYDKDF (reference sequence). V shed 3 bases, J shed 4 bases, and the junction held 3 bases outside the gene matches. CDR3 length: 15 amino acids. CDR3 amino acids: CATSSEGQGAETQYF. The CDR3 nucleotides are TGTGCCACCAGCAGTGAGGGACAGGGGGCAGAGACCCAGTACTTC.

This clonotype was observed a few times. The rearrangement joins TRBV5-1 to TRBJ2-5; 9 bases match TRBD2. In germline, CDR1 is SGHRS, CDR2 YFSETQ. Trimming removed 2 bases from V and 1 base from J; junction bases left unmatched: 3. The length of the CDR3 is 15 residues. The CDR3 nucleotides are TGCGCCAGCAGCTTAAGCGGGGGGTTCCAAGAGACCCAGTACTTC. Its translation is CASSLSGGFQETQYF.

The chain uses TRBV7-7 and TRBJ2-1, with unresolved D. The germline V gene has CDR1 SSHAT and CDR2 FNYEAQ (reference sequence). Trimming shortened V by 5 bases and J by 7 bases, and 18 bases separated the two germline ends. The CDR3 loop spans 15 amino acids. This chain's CDR3 is CASSPWAGMGNEQFF. CDR3 in DNA: TGTGCCAGCAGCCCCTGGGCAGGTATGGGGAATGAGCAGTTCTTC.

This clonotype was detected many times. The rearrangement joins TRBV7-8 to TRBJ2-7, with 7 nucleotides matching TRBD2. From germline, CDR1 is SGHVS and CDR2 FQNEAQ. There are 13 residues in the CDR3. Germline trimming cut 0 bases from V and 5 bases from J; bases unmatched to any gene: 1. CDR3 protein: CASSLALADEQYF. DNA for the CDR3: TGTGCCAGCAGCTTAGCCCTAGCGGACGAGCAGTACTTC.